The rows below give T cell receptor beta chains drawn from one sample of a study of shared T cell receptors in the human thymus. Data came from immunoSEQ multiplex PCR; TCRdb stores just in-frame clones and leaves some out. The sample includes hundreds of thousands of clones, more than 70% of them seen just once. These same records also appear under a second study, on human thymus T cells.

The sequenced sample consisted of thymocytes. The receptors come from a boy in the first two years of life with a congenital heart defect. CDR3s include the opening cysteine and the closing phenylalanine or tryptophan. A D gene is named only where the DNA matches it firmly.

D	J	V	CDR3
TRBD2	TRBJ2-7	TRBV27	CASSFSSGTKIYEQYF
-	TRBJ1-1	TRBV7-6	CASSLVIGQALNTEAFF
TRBD1	TRBJ2-2	TRBV6-5	CASSSGQLNTGELFF
-	TRBJ2-1	TRBV7-9	CASSLVSTTGPQFF
TRBD2	TRBJ2-7	TRBV4-3	CASSQVGLTSGSTVVEQYF
-	TRBJ2-7	TRBV21-1	CASSQGGWGEGLPYEQYF
TRBD1	TRBJ2-1	TRBV25-1	CASSTLGQGEGQFF
-	TRBJ1-3	TRBV14	CASSPRWWGAGNTIYF
-	TRBJ1-1	TRBV11-3	CASSNDSNTEAFF
-	TRBJ2-7	TRBV11-2	CASRPDNSGYEQYF
TRBD2	TRBJ2-3	TRBV5-6	CASSGVGTIGYTQYF
TRBD1	TRBJ1-1	TRBV5-1	CASSSQGAETEAFF
TRBD2	TRBJ2-2	TRBV11-2	CASSSGLAGGRGNTGELFF
TRBD2	TRBJ2-1	TRBV15	CATSRGGLAGDEQFF
-	TRBJ2-1	TRBV5-6	CASSFGRGRTYISSNEQFF
-	TRBJ2-7	TRBV10-2	CASSESTSSGYEQYF
-	TRBJ2-1	TRBV28	CASSSTSYNEQFF
-	TRBJ2-7	TRBV5-6	CASFTGGPPYEQYF
TRBD1	TRBJ2-1	TRBV9	CASSVEGQINNEQFF
TRBD1	TRBJ1-4	TRBV7-9	CASSLPGTANEKLFF
TRBD2	TRBJ2-3	TRBV4-3	CASSQDSGGSDTQYF
TRBD1	TRBJ1-3	TRBV4-1	CASSPGQETFSGNTIYF
-	TRBJ2-3	TRBV12-5	CASGLVGGATDTQYF
TRBD1	TRBJ2-7	TRBV4-1	CASSQGGSGGIYEQYF
-	TRBJ2-1	TRBV6-1	CASSEALRALTHPGPYEQFF
TRBD2	TRBJ2-4	TRBV18	CASSPPGTSENIQYF
-	TRBJ1-2	TRBV6-6	CATDARGDGYTF
-	TRBJ2-3	TRBV28	CASSPGVLDTQYF
-	TRBJ2-7	TRBV6-1	CASSQQGSRSYEQYF
-	TRBJ2-7	TRBV5-6	CASRRGRAYEQYF
TRBD1	TRBJ2-5	TRBV7-3	CASSTGTAKETQYF
TRBD2	TRBJ2-2	TRBV6-5	CASSYSGGRRPGELFF
-	TRBJ2-6	TRBV7-8	CASTPAGANVLTF
-	TRBJ2-3	TRBV15	CATSSSAVGIGDTQYF
-	TRBJ1-5	TRBV25-1	CASSEWTPRVNQPQHF